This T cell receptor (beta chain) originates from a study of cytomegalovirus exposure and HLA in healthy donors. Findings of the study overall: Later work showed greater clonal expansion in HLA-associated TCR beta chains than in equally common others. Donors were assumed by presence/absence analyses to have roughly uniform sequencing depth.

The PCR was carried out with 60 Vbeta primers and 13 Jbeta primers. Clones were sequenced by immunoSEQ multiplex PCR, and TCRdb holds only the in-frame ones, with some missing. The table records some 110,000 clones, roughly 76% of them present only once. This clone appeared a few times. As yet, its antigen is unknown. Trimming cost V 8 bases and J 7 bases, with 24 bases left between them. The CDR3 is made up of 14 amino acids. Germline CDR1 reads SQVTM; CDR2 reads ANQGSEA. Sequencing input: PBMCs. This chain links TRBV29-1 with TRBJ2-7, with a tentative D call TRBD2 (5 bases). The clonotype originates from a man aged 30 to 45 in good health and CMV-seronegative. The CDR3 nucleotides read TGCAGCACGCTCTACGGTGGCAAGACGGGGGAGCAGTACTTC. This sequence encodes CSTLYGGKTGEQYF.